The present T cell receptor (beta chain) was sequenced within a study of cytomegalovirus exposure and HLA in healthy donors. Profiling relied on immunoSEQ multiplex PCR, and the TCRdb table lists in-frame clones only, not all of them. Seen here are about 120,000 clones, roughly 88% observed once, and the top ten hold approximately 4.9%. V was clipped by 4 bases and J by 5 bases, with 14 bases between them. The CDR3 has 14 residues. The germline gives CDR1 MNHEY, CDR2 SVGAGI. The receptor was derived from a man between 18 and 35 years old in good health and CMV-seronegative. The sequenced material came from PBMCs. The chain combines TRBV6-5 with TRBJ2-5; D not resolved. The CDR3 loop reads CASSSLTLEETQYF. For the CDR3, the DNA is TGTGCCAGCAGTTCTCTAACCCTGGAGGAGACCCAGTACTTC.